Listed below are T cell receptor beta chains from one sample, sequenced in a study of response to subunit inactivated influenza vaccine. TCRdb fed the RT-PCR reads into MiXCR, producing one record per CDR3 protein. In the table there are more than 550,000 distinct CDR3 sequences, 10% to 12% of which are singletons. These data were also filed under a second study, of T cells expressing NK-cell markers.

The sequencing used PBMCs from blood, collected on the day of vaccination. These receptors all come from a man aged 50 or older who received an inactivated influenza vaccine. Each CDR3 is given with its conserved first and last residue. The D gene is left open where the match is weak. Clone size appears in some rows only: once, few, many, or a class for an expanded clone.

v_gene	d_gene	abundance	j_gene	CDR3nt	CDR3aa
TRBV10-3	TRBD2	-	TRBJ2-7	TGTGCCATGGGGAGCGGGAGAACCTACGAGCAGTACTTC	CAMGSGRTYEQYF
TRBV20-1	-	many	TRBJ2-2	TGCAGTGCTAGCACAGGGATTACCGGGGAGCTGTTTTTT	CSASTGITGELFF
TRBV4-1	TRBD2	-	TRBJ2-7	TGCGCCAGCAGCCAAGCGCGGGGGAGCTCCTACGAGCAGTACTTC	CASSQARGSSYEQYF
TRBV6-5	-	many	TRBJ1-2	TGTGCCAGCAGTTCCCCGGGACTGGGCCAAGATGGCTACACCTTC	CASSSPGLGQDGYTF
TRBV29-1	-	few	TRBJ1-1	TGCAGCGACACAGGGTTCATGAACACTGAAGCTTTCTTT	CSDTGFMNTEAFF
TRBV12-3/TRBV12-4	TRBD1	few	TRBJ2-3	TGTGCCAGCAGTCGTGCCGGGACAGTCACAGATACGCAGTATTTT	CASSRAGTVTDTQYF
TRBV7-2	-	-	TRBJ1-1	TGTGCCAGCAGCTTAGAAGGCAGAGCCACTGAAGCTTTCTTT	CASSLEGRATEAFF
TRBV15	-	few	TRBJ2-3	TGTGCCACCAGCAGAGATCTTGGTAGCGGTGGGTTATATACGCAGTATTTT	CATSRDLGSGGLYTQYF
TRBV28	-	-	TRBJ2-2	TGTGCCAGCAGTTTCTCTGCTGGCCAAGGGGAGCTGTTTTTT	CASSFSAGQGELFF
TRBV13	-	few	TRBJ2-1	TGTGCCAGCAGAAACAATTTCGGCGGGACCGGTGAGCAGTTCTTC	CASRNNFGGTGEQFF
TRBV3-1	TRBD1	-	TRBJ1-5	TGTGCCAGCAGCCAGAGGACAGGGGGCGTCAATCAGCCCCAGCATTTT	CASSQRTGGVNQPQHF
TRBV7-2	-	-	TRBJ2-7	TGTGCCAGCAGCCCCTATGTTGGGTTGGGCGAGCAGTACTTC	CASSPYVGLGEQYF
TRBV7-2	-	-	TRBJ2-5	TGTGCCAGCAGCTTAGCTCGAGGCGGGGAAGAGACCCAGTACTTC	CASSLARGGEETQYF